Shown below are 10 T cell receptor beta chains from a single sample sequenced in a study of T cells in women clearing cervical HPV infection. This table comes from immunoSEQ multiplex PCR, and its TCRdb copy is limited to in-frame clones, with some not included. The repertoire table contains about 41,000 clones. The specimen was blood buffy coat. These receptors originate from a woman aged 18 to 69 with a cervical HPV16 infection that either progressed to CIN3+ or cleared (not recorded which).

On this clone: The CDR3 is cut off 3 residues early in the read; its end comes from the germline J gene. The chain employs TRBV20-1 and TRBJ2-1, with 8 bases that match TRBD2. The CDR3 loop spans 14 amino acids. Germline-derived CDR1 and CDR2 are DFQATT and SNEGSKA (reference sequence). The trim removed 2 bases at V and 6 bases at J, leaving 6 bases unmatched. CDR3 bases read: TGCAGTGCTAGACCGGGACTAGGAGGCAATGAG. Protein product: CSARPGLGGNE. Given in full, the CDR3 is CSARPGLGGNEQFF.

The sequenced CDR3 bases are TGTGCCAGCAAAGGGGGAGGGTCCTACAATGAG. Residues: CASKGGGSYNE. In full, the CDR3 reads CASKGGGSYNEQFF. The V call is TRBV7-2, the J call TRBJ2-1, with a tentative D call TRBD2 (7 bases). The observed sequence ends 3 residues before the CDR3 terminus, with the missing tail filled in from the germline J gene. This CDR3 has 14 residues. Germline lookup yields CDR1 SGHTA and CDR2 FQGNSA. V lost 7 bases to trimming and J lost 1 base, with 11 bases between them.

Concerning this clone: The read comes to an end 3 residues before the CDR3 does, leaving the germline J gene to fill in the end. The rearrangement joins TRBV7-9 to TRBJ2-3; 8 bases match TRBD1. This CDR3 has 15 amino acids. J gave up 3 bases and V 5 bases, and 7 bases lay outside the gene matches. CDR1 SEHNR and CDR2 FQNEAQ come from the germline V gene (reference sequence). This chain's CDR3 is CASSGTGGPTDTQYF. The sequenced part of the CDR3 DNA is TGTGCCAGCAGCGGGACAGGTGGGCCTACAGATACG.

The DNA read from the CDR3 is TGTGCCAGTAGCCCTGGGGGGGCCGGTTACTACGAG. Residues: CASSPGGAGYYE. The CDR3 in its entirety is CASSPGGAGYYEQYF. The chain joins TRBV19 to TRBJ2-7; D is perhaps TRBD2 (7 bases). The DNA ends 3 residues before the CDR3 does, and the rest of the CDR3 is filled in from the germline J gene. The CDR3 length is 15 residues. Germline CDR1 and CDR2: LNHDA and SQIVND (reference sequence). Trimming took off 6 bases at V and 3 bases at J, with 18 bases between the two ends.

The CDR3 spells CASSGTSTYEQYF. The DNA read from the CDR3 is TGTGCCAGCTCCGGGACTTCCACCTACGAG. This sequence joins TRBV18 and TRBJ2-7, with D possibly being TRBD2 (6 bases). The read ends 3 residues before the CDR3 terminus; that terminus is restored from the germline J gene. The V end was cut by 6 bases, the J end by 2 bases, with 11 bases between. The CDR3 consists of 13 residues. CDR1 KGHSH and CDR2 LQKENI come from the germline V gene.

On this clone: The read comes to an end 3 residues before the CDR3 does, leaving the germline J gene to fill in the end. The chain employs TRBV18 and TRBJ1-1; 7 nucleotides align to TRBD1. V gave up 3 bases and J gave up 5 bases; unmatched junction bases: 6. This CDR3 comprises 14 residues. From germline, CDR1 is KGHSH and CDR2 LQKENI. The CDR3 loop is CASSPDREDTEAFF. The CDR3 bases that were read are TGTGCCAGCTCACCCGACAGGGAAGATACTGAA.

In regard to this clone: The read stops 3 residues short of the end of the CDR3; the missing end is completed from the germline J gene. V usage is TRBV7-9 and J usage is TRBJ1-5, with D possibly being TRBD1 (5 bases). CDR3 length: 14 amino acids. Trimming removed 4 bases from V and 4 bases from J, with 11 bases in between. Germline V CDR1 and CDR2: SEHNR, FQNEAQ (reference sequence). The CDR3 sequence: CASSSSTGNQPQHF. CDR3 DNA (partial): TGTGCCAGCAGCTCCTCCACAGGAAATCAGCCC.

On this clone itself: The sequence runs out 3 residues before the end of the CDR3; the remainder is reconstructed from the germline J gene. The rearrangement joins TRBV19 to TRBJ2-1; D may be TRBD2 (6 bases). CDR1 LNHDA and CDR2 SQIVND come from the germline V gene (reference sequence). Trimming removed 3 bases at V and 2 bases at J, with 11 bases between. This CDR3 spans 15 amino acids. The CDR3 region is CASSMPGDPYNEQFF. The part of the CDR3 DNA that was read is TGTGCCAGTAGTATGCCGGGGGATCCCTACAATGAG.

As for this clone: The CDR3 end falls 3 residues outside the read, so it is completed with the germline J gene. The V gene is TRBV18, the J gene TRBJ2-5; 7 nucleotides match TRBD1. The V segment lost 3 bases and the J segment 1 base; nucleotides outside the gene matches: 2. CDR1 and CDR2 from the germline V gene are KGHSH and LQKENI. CDR3 length equals 14 residues. The CDR3 DNA, read in part, is TGTGCCAGCTCACCCGACAGGGCCCAAGAGACC. It translates to CASSPDRAQET. The entire CDR3 is CASSPDRAQETQYF.

About this clone: The read is 3 residues too short to cover the CDR3 end, so that end is filled in from the germline J gene. This specimen includes other DNA sequences encoding the same CDR3. J is TRBJ2-5 and V is TRBV5-4; D might be TRBD1 (6 bases). Trimming cost V 4 bases and J 0 bases, with 10 bases left between them. The CDR3 contains 14 residues. Germline CDR1 is SGHNT and CDR2 is YYREEE (reference sequence). Partial CDR3 DNA: TGTGCCAGCAGCCCCGGACAGTACCAAGAGACC. Residues: CASSPGQYQET. In full, the CDR3 reads CASSPGQYQETQYF.